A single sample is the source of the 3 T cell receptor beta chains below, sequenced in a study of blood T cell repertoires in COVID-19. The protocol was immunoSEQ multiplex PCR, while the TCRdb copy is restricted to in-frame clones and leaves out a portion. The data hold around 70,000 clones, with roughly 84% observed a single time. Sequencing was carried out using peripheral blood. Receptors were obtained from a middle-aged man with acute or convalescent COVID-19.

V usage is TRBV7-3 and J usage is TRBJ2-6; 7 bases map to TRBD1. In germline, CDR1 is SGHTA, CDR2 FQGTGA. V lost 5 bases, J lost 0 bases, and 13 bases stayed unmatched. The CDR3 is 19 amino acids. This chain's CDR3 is CASSPSRTGRGSGANVLTF. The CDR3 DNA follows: TGTGCCAGCAGCCCCTCCAGGACAGGTCGAGGCTCTGGGGCCAACGTCCTGACTTTC.

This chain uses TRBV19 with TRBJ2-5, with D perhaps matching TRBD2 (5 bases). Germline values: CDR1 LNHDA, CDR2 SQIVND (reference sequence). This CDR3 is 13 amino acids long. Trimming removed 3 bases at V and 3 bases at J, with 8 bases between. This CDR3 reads CASSISGKETQYF. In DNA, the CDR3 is TGTGCCAGTAGTATCTCCGGGAAAGAGACCCAGTACTTC.

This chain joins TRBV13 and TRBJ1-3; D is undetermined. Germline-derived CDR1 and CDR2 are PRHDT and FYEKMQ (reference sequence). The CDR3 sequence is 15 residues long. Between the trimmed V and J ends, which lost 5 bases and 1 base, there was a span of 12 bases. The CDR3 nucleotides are TGTGCCAGCAGCCTTACCGGACTATCTGGAAACACCATATATTTT. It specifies CASSLTGLSGNTIYF.